The source of this T cell receptor (beta chain) is a study of shared clonotypes between healthy human individuals (TCRdb year 2020). Turning to the overall study: The cohort included a few men and a couple of women between 18 and 49 years of age. Libraries were prepared and TCR repertoires were sequenced by different laboratories using diverse techniques, in order to increase sequencing depth and limit assay-specific biases. Per donor, leukapheresis produced somewhere between about 0.94 and 9 billion PBMCs. To estimate repertoire size and how much clonotypes are shared between individuals, the study performed deep sequencing of blood TCR repertoires from roughly five healthy adults. Results the study describes overall, beyond this receptor: The genetic and exposure-history diversity represented was limited by the small number of donors. Sampling was limited to blood, and TCR repertoires in tissue likely differ from TCR repertoires in blood. Pairwise subsampling led to the expectation that sequencing depth would affect the degree of clonotype sharing among donors.

Here V drops 4 bases and J drops 5 bases, and the junction holds 7 bases not matched to any gene. The germline V gene yields MGHDK for CDR1 and SYGVNS for CDR2. The CDR3 holds 14 amino acids from the cysteine to the phenylalanine. Just the 42-base CDR3 DNA is kept, in frame starting at base 1. Using the deep immunoSEQ assay, multiplex PCR amplified TCR CDR3 regions from genomic DNA. Extracted genomic DNA from each cell subset was spread evenly across all wells of several immunoSEQ 96-well plates, with each plate serving as a replicate. Each replicate PCR for unsorted PBMC received roughly 0.3 ug genomic DNA, equal to tens of thousands of T cell genomes. Genomic DNA from unsorted PBMC was sequenced over ten immunoSEQ deep assay plates. Purified libraries were quantified with a Qubit 3.0 fluorometer, sized on a Bioanalyzer 2100, and re-quantified with the KAPA Library Quantification kit. Each immunoSEQ 96-well plate was sequenced on its own single-read 150-cycle Illumina NextSeq 550 flow cell. The paper's data handling went like this. The immunoSEQ output contained only junctional sequences without quality scores, so filtering could not match that applied to full-length reads. To assign V/J genes and CDR3, sequences were annotated using PyIR, a Python wrapper for IgBLAST v1.9, with IMGT germline references. Reads were filtered out if the reads had weak V/J assignments (E-value above 1e-6), no CDR3, stop codons, out-of-frame junctions, or ambiguous translated residues. V3J clonotypes were defined as sequences sharing an identical inferred V gene, J gene, and CDR3 amino acid sequence. The percentage overlap between two repertoires was calculated by dividing the number of shared unique clonotypes by the size of the smaller repertoire. RTK rarefaction, the Chao1 estimator, and Recon v2.1 estimates of unobserved clonotypes were used to assess repertoire richness. The table comes from immuneACCESS by way of TCRdb, which keeps in-frame sequences with V and J called. Part of the clones is missing from these tables; in studies checked, under half for an unresolved V gene and the rest for unknown reasons. The V and J calls and clone size come from that table; D and trimming were worked out from the DNA. The sample contains roughly 500,000 clones, approximately 85% of them found a single time. In total, the top ten clones hold over 10% of the sample.

Of note for this clone: Its antigen remains unidentified. It has no much larger one-base neighbor in the sample; base qualities were not kept.

The donors were healthy, HIV-negative adults who had no recently reported acute infections or vaccinations. Every donor was a Caucasian adult living in Nashville, Tennessee, USA. For unsorted samples, 90 million or so PBMCs were counted and genomic DNA was extracted with the QIAamp DNA Blood Mini kit. After blood collection by leukapheresis, PBMCs were isolated using Ficoll-Histopaque density gradient centrifugation and then cryopreserved in the vapor phase of liquid nitrogen. The V and J genes are TRBV25-1 and TRBJ1-1; 7 of the junction bases match TRBD1. Sequencing was done on a sample of PBMCs. This TCR was sampled from a woman aged 40 to 50 in good health. Some clones in this sample may be carry-over from other donors' samples. The nucleotide sequence is TGTGCCAGCAGTGCACAGGGGCAGGGAACTGAAGCTTTCTTT. The translation is CASSAQGQGTEAFF.